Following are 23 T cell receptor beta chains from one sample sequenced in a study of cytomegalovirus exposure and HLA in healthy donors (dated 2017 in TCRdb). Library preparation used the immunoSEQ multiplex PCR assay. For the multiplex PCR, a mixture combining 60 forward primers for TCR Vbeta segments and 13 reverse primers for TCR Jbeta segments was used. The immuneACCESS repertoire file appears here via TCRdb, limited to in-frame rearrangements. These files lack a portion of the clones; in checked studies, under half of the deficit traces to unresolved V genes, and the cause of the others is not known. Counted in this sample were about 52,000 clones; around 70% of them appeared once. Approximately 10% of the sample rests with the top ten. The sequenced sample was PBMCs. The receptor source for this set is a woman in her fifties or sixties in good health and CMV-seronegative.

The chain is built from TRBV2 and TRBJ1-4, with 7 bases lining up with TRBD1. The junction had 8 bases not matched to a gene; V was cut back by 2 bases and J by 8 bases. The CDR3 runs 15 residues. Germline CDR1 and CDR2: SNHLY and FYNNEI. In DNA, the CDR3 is TGTGCCAGCAGTGAAAGGCGGTCAGGGGGAGAAAAACTGTTTTTT. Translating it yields CASSERRSGGEKLFF.

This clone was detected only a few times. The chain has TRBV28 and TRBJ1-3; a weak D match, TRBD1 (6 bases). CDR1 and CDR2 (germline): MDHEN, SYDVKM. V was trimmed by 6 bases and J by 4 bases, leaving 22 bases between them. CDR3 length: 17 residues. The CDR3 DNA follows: TGTGCCAGCAGCCGTGCGCAGGGGACAACTACAGGAAACACCATATATTTT. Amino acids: CASSRAQGTTTGNTIYF.

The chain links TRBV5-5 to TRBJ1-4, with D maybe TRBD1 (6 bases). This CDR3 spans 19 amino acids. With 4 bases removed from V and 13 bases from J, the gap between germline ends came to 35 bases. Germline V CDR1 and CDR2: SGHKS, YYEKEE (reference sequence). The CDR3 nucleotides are TGTGCCAGCAGCCCAATCTTGGGGGGGACATCTCCAATCGATAGTAGACTGTTTTTT. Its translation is CASSPILGGTSPIDSRLFF.

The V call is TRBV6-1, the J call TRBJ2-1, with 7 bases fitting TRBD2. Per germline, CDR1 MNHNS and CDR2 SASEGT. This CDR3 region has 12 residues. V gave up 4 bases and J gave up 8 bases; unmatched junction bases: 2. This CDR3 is CASSAGRDEQFF. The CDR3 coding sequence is TGTGCCAGCAGTGCAGGGAGGGATGAGCAGTTCTTC.

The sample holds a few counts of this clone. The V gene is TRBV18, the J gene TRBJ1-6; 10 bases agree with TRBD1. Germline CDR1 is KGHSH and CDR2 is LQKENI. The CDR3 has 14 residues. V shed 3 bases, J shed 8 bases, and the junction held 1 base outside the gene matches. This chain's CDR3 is CASSPGQGDSPLHF. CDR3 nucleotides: TGTGCCAGCTCACCCGGACAGGGGGATTCACCCCTCCACTTT. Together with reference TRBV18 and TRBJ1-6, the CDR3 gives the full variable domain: NAGVMQNPRHLVRRRGQEARLRCSPMKGHSHVYWYRQLPEEGLKFMVYLQKENIIDESGMPKERFSAEFPKEGPSILRIQQVVRGDSAAYFCASSPGQGDSPLHFGNGTRLTVT.

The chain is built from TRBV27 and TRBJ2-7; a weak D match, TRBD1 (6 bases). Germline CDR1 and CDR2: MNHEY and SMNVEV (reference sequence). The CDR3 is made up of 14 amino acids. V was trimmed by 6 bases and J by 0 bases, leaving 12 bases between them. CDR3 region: CASRLRTDSYEQYF. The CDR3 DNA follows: TGTGCCAGCAGACTAAGGACAGACTCCTACGAGCAGTACTTC.

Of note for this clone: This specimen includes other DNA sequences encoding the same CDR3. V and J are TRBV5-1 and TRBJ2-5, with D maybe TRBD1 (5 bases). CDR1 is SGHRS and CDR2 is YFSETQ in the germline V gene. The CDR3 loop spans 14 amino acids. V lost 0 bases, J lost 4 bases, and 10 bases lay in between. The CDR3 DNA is TGCGCCAGCAGCTTGGAAGGTAGGGGAGAGACCCAGTACTTC. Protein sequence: CASSLEGRGETQYF.

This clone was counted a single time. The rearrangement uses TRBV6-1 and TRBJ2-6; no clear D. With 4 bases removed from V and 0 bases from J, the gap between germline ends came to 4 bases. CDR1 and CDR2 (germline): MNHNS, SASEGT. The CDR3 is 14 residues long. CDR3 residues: CASSVASGANVLTF. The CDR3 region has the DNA TGTGCCAGCAGTGTGGCCTCTGGGGCCAACGTCCTGACTTTC.

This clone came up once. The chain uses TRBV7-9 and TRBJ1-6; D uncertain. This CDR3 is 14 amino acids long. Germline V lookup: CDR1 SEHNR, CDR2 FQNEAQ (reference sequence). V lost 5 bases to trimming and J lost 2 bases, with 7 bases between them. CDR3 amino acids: CASSADTYNSPLHF. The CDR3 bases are TGTGCCAGCAGCGCCGACACCTATAATTCACCCCTCCACTTT.

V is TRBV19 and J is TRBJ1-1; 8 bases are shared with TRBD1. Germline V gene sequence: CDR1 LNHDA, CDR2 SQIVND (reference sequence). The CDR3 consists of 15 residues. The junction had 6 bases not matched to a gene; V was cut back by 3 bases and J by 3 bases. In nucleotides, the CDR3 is TGTGCCAGTAGTATTGGTCAGGGGGCTGACACTGAAGCTTTCTTT. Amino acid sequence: CASSIGQGADTEAFF.

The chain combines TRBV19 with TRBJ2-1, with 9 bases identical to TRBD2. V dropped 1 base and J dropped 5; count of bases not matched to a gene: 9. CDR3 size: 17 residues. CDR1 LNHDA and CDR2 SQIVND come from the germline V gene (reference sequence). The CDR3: CASSIVGAGGQDNEQFF. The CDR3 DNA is TGTGCCAGTAGTATAGTGGGAGCGGGGGGCCAGGACAATGAGCAGTTCTTC.

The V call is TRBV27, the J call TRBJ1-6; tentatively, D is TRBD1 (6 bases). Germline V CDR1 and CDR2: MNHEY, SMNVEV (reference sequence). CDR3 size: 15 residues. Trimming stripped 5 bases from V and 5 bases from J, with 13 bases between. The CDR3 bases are TGTGCCAGCAGTGCGAAACAGGGACATAATTCACCCCTCCACTTT. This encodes CASSAKQGHNSPLHF.

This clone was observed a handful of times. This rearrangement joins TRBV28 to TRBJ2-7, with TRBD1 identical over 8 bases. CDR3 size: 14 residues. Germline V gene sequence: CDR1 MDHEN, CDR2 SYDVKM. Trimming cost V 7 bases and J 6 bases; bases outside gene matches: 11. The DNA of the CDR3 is TGTGCCAGCACCTTAAGGACAGGGTCGTTCGAGCAGTACTTC. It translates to CASTLRTGSFEQYF.

CDR3 in DNA: TGTGCCAGCAGTTCCCGGGGAAACATTCAGTACTTC. Residues: CASSSRGNIQYF. The chain is built from TRBV6-5 and TRBJ2-4; D may be TRBD2 (5 bases). CDR1 MNHEY and CDR2 SVGAGI come from the germline V gene. V was pared by 4 bases and J by 6 bases, with 7 bases between. This CDR3 has 12 residues.

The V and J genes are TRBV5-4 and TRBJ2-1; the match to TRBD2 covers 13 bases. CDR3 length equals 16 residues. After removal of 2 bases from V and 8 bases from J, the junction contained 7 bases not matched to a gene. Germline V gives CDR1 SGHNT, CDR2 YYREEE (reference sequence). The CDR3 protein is CASSLGTSGKWDEQFF. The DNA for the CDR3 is TGTGCCAGCAGCTTAGGGACTAGCGGGAAATGGGATGAGCAGTTCTTC.

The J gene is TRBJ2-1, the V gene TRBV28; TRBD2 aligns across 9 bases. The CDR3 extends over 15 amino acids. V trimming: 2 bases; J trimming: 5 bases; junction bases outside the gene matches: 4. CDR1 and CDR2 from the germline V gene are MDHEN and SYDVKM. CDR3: CASSLTVAGDNEQFF. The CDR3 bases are TGTGCCAGCAGTTTAACGGTAGCGGGAGACAATGAGCAGTTCTTC.

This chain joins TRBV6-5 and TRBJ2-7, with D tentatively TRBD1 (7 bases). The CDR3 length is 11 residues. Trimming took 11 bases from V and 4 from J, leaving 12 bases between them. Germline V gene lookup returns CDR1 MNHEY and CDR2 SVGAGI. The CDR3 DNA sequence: TGTGCCGTCAGGGGGGCATACGAGCAGTACTTC. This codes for CAVRGAYEQYF.

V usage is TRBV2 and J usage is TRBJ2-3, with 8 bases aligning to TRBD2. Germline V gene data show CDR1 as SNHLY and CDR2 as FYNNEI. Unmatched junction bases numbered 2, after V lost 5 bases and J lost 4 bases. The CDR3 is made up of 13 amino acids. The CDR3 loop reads CASSRGGADTQYF. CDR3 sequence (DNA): TGTGCCAGCAGTCGGGGGGGAGCAGATACGCAGTATTTT.

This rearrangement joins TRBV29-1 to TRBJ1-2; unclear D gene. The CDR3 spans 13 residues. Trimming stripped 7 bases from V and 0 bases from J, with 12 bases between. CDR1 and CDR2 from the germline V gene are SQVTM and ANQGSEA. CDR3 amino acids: CSASAGANYGYTF. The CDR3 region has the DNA TGCAGCGCTTCCGCGGGAGCTAACTATGGCTACACCTTC.

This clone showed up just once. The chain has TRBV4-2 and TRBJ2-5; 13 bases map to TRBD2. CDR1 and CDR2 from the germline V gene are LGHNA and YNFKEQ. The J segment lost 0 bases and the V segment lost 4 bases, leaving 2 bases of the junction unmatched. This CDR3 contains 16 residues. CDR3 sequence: CASSLGTSGNQETQYF. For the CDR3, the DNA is TGTGCCAGCAGCCTCGGGACTAGCGGGAACCAAGAGACCCAGTACTTC.

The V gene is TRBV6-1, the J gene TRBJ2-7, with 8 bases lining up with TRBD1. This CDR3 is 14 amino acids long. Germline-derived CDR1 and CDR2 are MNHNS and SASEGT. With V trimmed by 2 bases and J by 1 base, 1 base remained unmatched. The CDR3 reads CASSERTGSYEQYF. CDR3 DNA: TGTGCCAGCAGTGAACGGACAGGGTCCTACGAGCAGTACTTC.

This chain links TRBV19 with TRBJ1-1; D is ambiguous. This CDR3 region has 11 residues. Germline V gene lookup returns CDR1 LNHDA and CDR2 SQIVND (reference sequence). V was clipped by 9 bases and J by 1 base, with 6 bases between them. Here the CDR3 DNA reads TGTGCCAGCCTAGAGAACACTGAAGCTTTCTTT. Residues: CASLENTEAFF.

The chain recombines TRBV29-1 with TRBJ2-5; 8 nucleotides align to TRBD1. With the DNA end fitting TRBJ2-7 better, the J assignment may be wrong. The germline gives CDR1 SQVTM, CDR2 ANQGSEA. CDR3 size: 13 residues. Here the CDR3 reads CSVETDRGYEQYF. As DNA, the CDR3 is TGCAGCGTTGAGACTGACAGGGGATACGAGCAGTACTTC.